The 13 T cell receptor beta chains reported below all come from one sample, sequenced in a study of graft-versus-host responses after intestinal transplantation. Antigens for these TCRs are unknown. Here immunoSEQ multiplex PCR was the method, and the copy in TCRdb shows in-frame clones only, minus some. Of over 80,000 clones in the sample, around 91% were seen once. The sequences come from unstimulated CD4+ T cells sorted from spleen or lymph node cells, collected before transplant. Receptors were obtained from a human donor who was the organ donor for an intestinal transplant.

This clone was seen only once. The chain is built from TRBV7-3 and TRBJ1-1; D is unresolved. CDR3 length: 13 residues. Trimming took 5 bases from V and 3 from J, leaving 10 bases between them. Germline CDR1 reads SGHTA; CDR2 reads FQGTGA. CDR3 in amino acids: CASSARGDTEAFF. The CDR3 DNA reads TGTGCCAGCAGCGCCCGCGGGGACACTGAAGCTTTCTTT.

V usage is TRBV13 and J usage is TRBJ2-7; the match to TRBD1 covers 9 bases. The CDR3 covers 15 residues. Germline trimming cut 5 bases from V and 9 bases from J; bases unmatched to any gene: 14. Per the germline V gene, CDR1 is PRHDT and CDR2 is FYEKMQ (reference sequence). Written as DNA, the CDR3 is TGTGCCAGCAGCACCCAGGGACAGGGCCGCACGGGGCAGTACTTC. Amino acids: CASSTQGQGRTGQYF.

The chain links TRBV7-3 to TRBJ1-2; TRBD1 is a possible D gene (6 bases). The germline gives CDR1 SGHTA, CDR2 FQGTGA. The CDR3 totals 16 residues. V was trimmed by 2 bases and J by 2 bases, leaving 15 bases between them. CDR3: CASSLFPRGFNYGYTF. CDR3 nucleotides: TGTGCCAGCAGCTTATTTCCCAGGGGTTTCAACTATGGCTACACCTTC.

V gene TRBV29-1 combines with J gene TRBJ1-6; possibly TRBD1 for D (5 bases). The length of the CDR3 is 13 residues. CDR1 is SQVTM, CDR2 ANQGSEA, per germline. Trimming cost V 4 bases and J 7 bases, with 11 bases left between them. The CDR3 loop reads CSVAAGINSPLHF. Written as DNA, the CDR3 is TGCAGCGTTGCTGCAGGGATAAATTCACCCCTCCACTTT.

The V gene is TRBV6-5, the J gene TRBJ2-1, with no clear D. Germline V gene data show CDR1 as MNHEY and CDR2 as SVGAGI. The CDR3 contains 11 residues. Between the trimmed V and J ends, which lost 6 bases and 6 bases, there was a span of 6 bases. CDR3 in DNA: TGTGCCAGCAGCTACCGCAATGAGCAGTTCTTC. Residues: CASSYRNEQFF.

The chain couples TRBV19 to TRBJ1-5, with TRBD1 matching over 7 bases. Losses at the gene ends were 5 bases for V and 7 bases for J; bases not matched to a gene: 11. The CDR3 has 15 amino acids. The V gene's germline CDR1 is LNHDA and CDR2 SQIVND (reference sequence). In DNA, the CDR3 is TGTGCCAGTAGTGTCCACGACAGGGCGAGGCAGCCCCAGCATTTT. Protein: CASSVHDRARQPQHF. The whole variable domain, filled in from reference TRBV19 and TRBJ1-5, reads DGGITQSPKYLFRKEGQNVTLSCEQNLNHDAMYWYRQDPGQGLRLIYYSQIVNDFQKGDIAEGYSVSREKKESFPLTVTSAQKNPTAFYLCASSVHDRARQPQHFGDGTRLSIL.

The chain joins TRBV5-1 to TRBJ2-2; D remains unclear. V lost 4 bases to trimming and J lost 5 bases, with 6 bases between them. Germline values: CDR1 SGHRS, CDR2 YFSETQ. CDR3 length: 12 amino acids. The CDR3 nucleotides read TGCGCCAGCAGCCCCAGAACCGGGGAGCTGTTTTTT. It translates to CASSPRTGELFF.

V is TRBV27 and J is TRBJ2-7, with D possibly being TRBD1 (6 bases). The CDR3 length is 15 residues. V lost 1 base to trimming and J lost 0 bases, with 10 bases between them. From germline, CDR1 is MNHEY and CDR2 SMNVEV (reference sequence). The chain's CDR3 is CASSLWVGASYEQYF. As DNA, the CDR3 is TGTGCCAGCAGTTTATGGGTGGGGGCCTCCTACGAGCAGTACTTC.

The J gene is TRBJ1-2, the V gene TRBV2, with D maybe TRBD1 (6 bases). The V and J ends lost 7 bases and 3 bases respectively, with 12 bases between them. CDR1 SNHLY and CDR2 FYNNEI come from the germline V gene. The CDR3 runs 13 residues. Here the CDR3 DNA reads TGTGCCAGCAAGGATCCAGGGGACTATGGCTACACCTTC. As protein: CASKDPGDYGYTF.

V usage is TRBV2 and J usage is TRBJ1-2; D is perhaps TRBD1 (6 bases). The CDR3 loop spans 15 amino acids. The V end was cut by 8 bases, the J end by 0 bases, with 16 bases between. In germline, CDR1 is SNHLY, CDR2 FYNNEI. The CDR3 loop reads CASAGVEKPNYGYTF. The DNA of the CDR3 is TGTGCCAGCGCAGGGGTGGAGAAGCCTAACTATGGCTACACCTTC. Drawing the rest from reference TRBV2 and TRBJ1-2, the complete variable domain is EPEVTQTPSHQVTQMGQEVILRCVPISNHLYFYWYRQILGQKVEFLVSFYNNEISEKSEIFDDQFSVERPDGSNFTLKIRSTKLEDSAMYFCASAGVEKPNYGYTFGSGTRLTVV.

The chain is built from TRBV10-3 and TRBJ2-7, with 9 bases aligning to TRBD1. V lost 6 bases to trimming and J lost 0 bases; unmatched junction nucleotides: 18. The CDR3 runs 19 residues. The germline V gene encodes CDR1 ENHRY and CDR2 SYGVKD. The CDR3 region is CAIRDTPGQGKGSSYEQYF. Written as DNA, the CDR3 is TGTGCCATCAGGGACACTCCGGGACAGGGTAAGGGGAGCTCCTACGAGCAGTACTTC.

The J gene is TRBJ2-3, the V gene TRBV7-2; 10 bases line up with TRBD1. The CDR3 extends over 16 amino acids. Germline V gene data show CDR1 as SGHTA and CDR2 as FQGNSA. J was trimmed by 4 bases and V by 5 bases; bases with no gene match: 9. The CDR3, as DNA: TGTGCCAGCAGCACGCGACAGGGGGCGACCTCAGATACGCAGTATTTT. Translating gives CASSTRQGATSDTQYF.

This sequence joins TRBV27 and TRBJ2-3; TRBD2 matches at 11 bases. Germline lookup yields CDR1 MNHEY and CDR2 SMNVEV (reference sequence). V dropped 2 bases and J dropped 2; count of bases not matched to a gene: 9. CDR3 size: 18 residues. The CDR3 nucleotides are TGTGCCAGCAGTTTAGGGCTAGCGGGGGGCCGACCCACAGATACGCAGTATTTT. Protein sequence: CASSLGLAGGRPTDTQYF.